This T cell receptor beta chain emerged from a study of T cells after yellow fever vaccination. Study overall: Fractions of limited cellularity were prepared by means of SMART-Seq v4 Ultra Low Input. Study outcomes and limitations: Researchers noted that a small share of clonotypes showed up in both CD4 and CD8 compartments. Subsequent booster samples again held most clones from primary vaccination (around 96% CD4, 85% to 90% CD8).

This clonotype was counted a few times. What it binds is unknown. The J segment lost 4 bases and the V segment lost 3 bases, leaving 5 bases of the junction unmatched. The CDR3 is 16 amino acids. The germline V gene has CDR1 LGHNA and CDR2 YNFKEQ. TCRdb fed the 5' RACE reads into MiXCR, producing one record per CDR3 protein. This table has hundreds of thousands of distinct CDR3 sequences, about 12% appearing once. This specimen consisted of PBMCs, obtained on the day of the yellow fever booster vaccination. This TCR was recovered from a man aged 30 to 45 who received the YFV17D yellow fever vaccine. The V and J genes are TRBV4-2 and TRBJ2-2, with TRBD2 matching over 10 bases. The CDR3 DNA sequence: TGTGCCAGCAGCCAGACCCCTAGCGGGAGCACCGGGGAGCTGTTTTTT. Residues: CASSQTPSGSTGELFF.